The 28 T cell receptor beta chains listed next were all sequenced from one sample in a study of T cells in Graves' hyperthyroidism and ophthalmopathy (dated by TCRdb to between 2018 and 2020). Library creation used multiplex PCR. The reads were generated on an Illumina HiSeq 2000. The TCR beta CDR3 regions were amplified from RNA transcripts. The TCR CDR3 was subjected to a first round of RT-PCR using the HTBI primer set and the Qiagen OneStep RT-PCR kit. The raw public reads went through TCRdb reprocessing: fastp at Q25, MiXCR clone calling, in-frame beta chains kept. Rows are unified per CDR3 protein, each entry keeping the most common DNA and genes. The sample table lists about 640,000 distinct CDR3 sequences, more than 20% of them with a count of one. The top ten clonotypes cover 34% of the sample. The sequencing input was blood. The receptors stem from a man in his thirties or forties with Graves' ophthalmopathy.

Note on this clonotype: A much larger clone differs by one base, so this may be a read error. V is TRBV28 and J is TRBJ2-3; 9 positions agree with TRBD2. Per the germline V gene, CDR1 is MDHEN and CDR2 is SYDVKM. The CDR3 extends over 15 amino acids. CDR3 bases: TGTGCCAGCAGTGTCGGACTAGCGAACACAGATACGCGGTATTTT. It specifies CASSVGLANTDTRYF.

In its sample, this clonotype was seen a few times. This rearrangement joins TRBV20-1 to TRBJ2-7, with 7 positions matching TRBD2. The germline gives CDR1 DFQATT, CDR2 SNEGSKA (reference sequence). There are 17 residues in the CDR3. V lost 1 base and J lost 1; bases outside the gene matches: 13. The chain's CDR3 is CSARVELSAGVSYEQYF. The CDR3 DNA follows: TGCAGTGCTAGAGTCGAGCTCTCGGCGGGGGTGTCCTACGAGCAGTACTTC.

This clonotype occurred a few times. The chain recombines TRBV28 with TRBJ2-1; 8 nucleotides line up with TRBD2. The V segment lost 4 bases and the J segment 8 bases; nucleotides outside the gene matches: 10. The germline V gene has CDR1 MDHEN and CDR2 SYDVKM. The CDR3 has 15 amino acids. For the CDR3, the DNA is TGTGCCAGCAGTTATGGGACTAGAGAGTCTGATGAGCAGTTCTTC. Encoded protein: CASSYGTRESDEQFF.

A few counts support this clonotype. The V gene is TRBV10-2, the J gene TRBJ2-3; TRBD2 aligns across 10 bases. The CDR3 has 16 amino acids. V was clipped by 6 bases and J by 1 base; unmatched bases: 7. Germline V gives CDR1 WSHSY, CDR2 SAAADI. CDR3 residues: CASRLAGATGTDTQYF. In DNA form, the CDR3 reads TGCGCCAGCAGGCTAGCGGGAGCGACGGGCACAGATACGCAGTATTTT.

This clonotype was seen a few times. The chain couples TRBV3-1 to TRBJ1-4, with TRBD1 matching over 8 bases. The CDR3 is 14 residues long. The junction had 6 bases not matched to a gene; V was cut back by 0 bases and J by 12 bases. The germline V gene encodes CDR1 LGHDT and CDR2 YNNKEL (reference sequence). In nucleotides, the CDR3 is TGTGCCAGCAGCCAAGAGGCAGGGGGCACCCAACTGTTTTTT. The encoded protein is CASSQEAGGTQLFF.

The chain couples TRBV30 to TRBJ1-6, with unresolved D. The germline gives CDR1 GTSNPN, CDR2 SVGIG (reference sequence). The length of the CDR3 is 14 residues. The DNA of the CDR3 is TGTGCGTGGCAGGACTGGAGCCGTGATTCACCCCTCCACTTT. It encodes CAWQDWSRDSPLHF.

The J gene is TRBJ1-1, the V gene TRBV6-5; no clear D gene. The CDR3 loop spans 14 amino acids. Deletions cut 2 bases from V and 0 bases from J, with 7 bases between. The germline V gene encodes CDR1 MNHEY and CDR2 SVGAGI. In DNA form, the CDR3 reads TGTGCCAGCAGTTACGCAGATCTGAACACTGAAGCTTTCTTT. This translates into CASSYADLNTEAFF.

This clonotype showed up many times. J is TRBJ1-2 and V is TRBV30, with 7 bases aligning to TRBD1. V lost 4 bases and J lost 4; bases outside the gene matches: 6. CDR3 length: 13 amino acids. Germline loops: CDR1 GTSNPN, CDR2 SVGIG (reference sequence). DNA for the CDR3: TGTGCCTGGACTCCACAGGGGCCCTATGGCTACACCTTC. Its translation is CAWTPQGPYGYTF.

The chain combines TRBV14 with TRBJ2-1; TRBD2 matches at 7 bases. With V trimmed by 4 bases and J by 7 bases, 4 bases remained unmatched. The CDR3 is made up of 13 amino acids. Germline CDR1 and CDR2: SGHDN and FVKESK. CDR3 amino acids: CASSRDYFNEQFF. The DNA for the CDR3 is TGTGCCAGCAGCCGGGACTACTTTAATGAGCAGTTCTTC.

This clonotype has just a few counts. The chain is built from TRBV12-3 or TRBV12-4 and TRBJ2-2; 10 bases agree with TRBD1. The CDR3 contains 16 residues. The V segment lost 6 bases and the J segment 6 bases; nucleotides outside the gene matches: 10. The CDR3 DNA follows: TGTGCCAGCAGCCGAGGTGGACAGGGGGGCGCCGGGGAGCTGTTTTTT. It specifies CASSRGGQGGAGELFF.

This clonotype was seen at least ten times. This chain links TRBV5-1 with TRBJ2-7; unclear D gene. The CDR3 has 15 amino acids. V was cut by 0 bases and J by 2 bases, with 12 bases left in between. Germline V CDR1 and CDR2: SGHRS, YFSETQ. Here the CDR3 reads CASSLESVFPYEQYF. CDR3 DNA: TGCGCCAGCAGCTTGGAGAGCGTATTCCCCTACGAGCAGTACTTC.

This clonotype came up many times. The V gene is TRBV7-3, the J gene TRBJ2-5; D not resolved. Germline CDR1 is SGHTA and CDR2 is FQGTGA. V was cut by 2 bases and J by 5 bases, with 9 bases left in between. CDR3 length: 13 amino acids. Here the CDR3 reads CASSLGKGETQYF. For the CDR3, the DNA is TGTGCCAGCAGCTTAGGGAAAGGGGAGACCCAGTACTTC.

This rearrangement joins TRBV7-3 to TRBJ2-1; D possibly corresponds to TRBD2 (6 bases). CDR1 is SGHTA, CDR2 FQGTGA, per germline. CDR3 length: 16 residues. Trimming took off 2 bases at V and 4 bases at J, with 15 bases between the two ends. CDR3 in amino acids: CASSLGPRGKYNEQFF. The CDR3 region has the DNA TGTGCCAGCAGCTTAGGCCCTCGCGGGAAGTACAATGAGCAGTTCTTC.

In its sample, this clonotype was seen a few times. The V call is TRBV5-4, the J call TRBJ1-5; D call uncertain. Germline CDR1 and CDR2: SGHNT and YYREEE (reference sequence). The CDR3 runs to 16 residues. Trimming shortened V by 2 bases and J by 2 bases, and 14 bases separated the two germline ends. The CDR3 loop reads CASSFGPDPGNQPQHF. CDR3 DNA sequence: TGTGCCAGCAGCTTCGGCCCGGACCCAGGCAATCAGCCCCAGCATTTT.

This clonotype was counted many times. The chain combines TRBV3-1 with TRBJ2-1, with D hard to call. The V gene's germline CDR1 is LGHDT and CDR2 YNNKEL (reference sequence). The CDR3 has 16 residues. V was pared by 3 bases and J by 4 bases, with 16 bases between. CDR3 DNA: TGTGCCAGCAGCCATGGTTATAACGTCGCGTACAATGAGCAGTTCTTC. Translating it yields CASSHGYNVAYNEQFF.

This clonotype has a count of ten or more. The V call is TRBV20-1, the J call TRBJ2-7, with D perhaps assigned TRBD1 or TRBD2 (5 bases each). The CDR3 consists of 13 residues. Trimming pared 5 bases from V and 1 base from J, leaving 12 bases between. Germline V CDR1 and CDR2: DFQATT, SNEGSKA (reference sequence). In DNA form, the CDR3 reads TGCAGTGCTGTCCGGGACCTATCCTACGAGCAGTACTTC. Encoded protein: CSAVRDLSYEQYF.

The V gene is TRBV6-2 or TRBV6-3, the J gene TRBJ2-7, with D unclear. The CDR3 spans 13 residues. Trimming took 2 bases from V and 4 from J, leaving 9 bases between them. The germline V gene has CDR1 MNHEY and CDR2 SVGEGT. This CDR3 is CASSYEGSYEQYF. DNA of the CDR3: TGTGCCAGCAGTTACGAAGGGTCTTACGAGCAGTACTTC.

The rearrangement uses TRBV4-3 and TRBJ1-3; no clear D. This CDR3 is 15 amino acids long. CDR1 and CDR2 from the germline V gene are LGHNA and YSLEER. Trimming took 3 bases from V and 0 from J, leaving 9 bases between them. CDR3 nucleotides: TGCGCCAGCAGCCAGAGTCGTGGCTCTGGAAACACCATATATTTT. This translates into CASSQSRGSGNTIYF.

This clonotype turned up a few times. The chain employs TRBV7-9 and TRBJ2-5, with D possibly being TRBD1 (6 bases). The CDR3 is 14 amino acids. Germline values: CDR1 SEHNR, CDR2 FQNEAQ (reference sequence). Trimming took off 6 bases at V and 5 bases at J, with 16 bases between the two ends. CDR3 sequence (DNA): TGTGCCAGCAGTCCCCAAGGACAGTTGGAGACCCAGTACTTC. Residues: CASSPQGQLETQYF.

The rearrangement uses TRBV10-1 and TRBJ2-7; no clear D. Per the germline V gene, CDR1 is WNHNN and CDR2 is SYGVQD (reference sequence). The CDR3 consists of 13 residues. The germline V and J ends were trimmed by 0 bases and 5 bases, with 8 bases remaining between them. In DNA, the CDR3 is TGCGCCAGCAGTGAGTCGATTGGCCACGAGCAGTACTTC. It specifies CASSESIGHEQYF.

This clonotype occurred a few times. V usage is TRBV25-1 and J usage is TRBJ2-7, with 9 bases lining up with TRBD2. The CDR3 has 15 residues. V trimming: 5 bases; J trimming: 4 bases; junction bases outside the gene matches: 9. Germline lookup yields CDR1 MGHDK and CDR2 SYGVNS. In DNA, the CDR3 is TGTGCCAGCAGTATGCCAGCGGGAGGCCAATACGAGCAGTACTTC. Its translation: CASSMPAGGQYEQYF.

The chain carries TRBV7-9 and TRBJ2-1; 11 nucleotides agree with TRBD2. From germline, CDR1 is SEHNR and CDR2 FQNEAQ (reference sequence). The trim removed 5 bases at V and 0 bases at J, leaving 12 bases unmatched. The CDR3 sequence is 19 residues long. CDR3 amino acids: CASSPGTSGFLSSYNEQFF. CDR3 nucleotide sequence: TGTGCCAGCAGCCCCGGGACTAGCGGTTTCTTGAGCTCCTACAATGAGCAGTTCTTC.

The J gene is TRBJ2-2, the V gene TRBV12-3 or TRBV12-4; no firm D call. The CDR3 is made up of 15 amino acids. Deletions cut 3 bases from V and 4 bases from J, with 12 bases between. The CDR3 DNA reads as TGTGCCAGCAGTTTTCGGCGGAGATCCACCGGGGAGCTGTTTTTT. This sequence encodes CASSFRRRSTGELFF.

The table lists this clonotype with a few counts. The chain links TRBV30 to TRBJ1-1; D may be TRBD1 (6 bases). Germline values: CDR1 GTSNPN, CDR2 SVGIG (reference sequence). CDR3 length: 14 amino acids. The DNA for the CDR3 is TGTGCACTGGAGTTGGGCGGGGGCCGCACTGAAGCTTTCTTT. Translating it yields CALELGGGRTEAFF.

This sequence joins TRBV5-6 and TRBJ1-6, with D possibly TRBD1 on 6 matching bases. The V gene lost 3 bases and the J gene lost 7 bases, with 17 bases spanning the gap. The CDR3 is 16 residues long. The germline CDR1 and CDR2 sequences are SGHDT and YYEEEE. The CDR3: CASSWGQGARNSPLHF. The CDR3 DNA sequence: TGTGCCAGCAGCTGGGGACAAGGGGCCCGCAATTCACCCCTCCACTTT.

This clonotype occurred a few times. The rearrangement uses TRBV7-9 and TRBJ1-1; D gene uncertain. This CDR3 has 11 amino acids. CDR1 and CDR2 (germline): SEHNR, FQNEAQ (reference sequence). Trimming stripped 1 base from V and 7 bases from J, with 4 bases between. In nucleotides, the CDR3 is TGTGCCAGCAGCTTAGGATTTGAAGCTTTCTTT. The encoded protein is CASSLGFEAFF.

This clonotype showed up just a few times. The chain has TRBV11-2 and TRBJ1-3, with D perhaps TRBD1 (5 bases). Germline-derived CDR1 and CDR2 are SGHAT and FQNNGV. The germline V and J ends were trimmed by 1 base and 3 bases, with 10 bases remaining between them. This CDR3 is 15 amino acids long. The CDR3 nucleotides are TGTGCCAGCAGCTTAGCCGGGACTGGTGGAAACACCATATATTTT. Translated: CASSLAGTGGNTIYF.

This clonotype was seen more than once but under ten times. This rearrangement joins TRBV5-1 to TRBJ2-3, with D perhaps matching TRBD1 (5 bases). The CDR3 length is 16 residues. Germline assignment: CDR1 SGHRS and CDR2 YFSETQ. V lost 0 bases, J lost 0 bases, and 11 bases lay in between. CDR3 DNA: TGCGCCAGCAGCTTGGGTATCAGGGCAAGCACAGATACGCAGTATTTT. Translated: CASSLGIRASTDTQYF. The whole variable domain, remainder taken from reference TRBV5-1 and TRBJ2-3, is KAGVTQTPRYLIKTRGQQVTLSCSPISGHRSVSWYQQTPGQGLQFLFEYFSETQRNKGNFPGRFSGRQFSNSRSEMNVSTLELGDSALYLCASSLGIRASTDTQYFGPGTRLTVL.